Here is one TCR beta chain with its context. The antigen remains undetermined. TCRdb's table, derived via immunoSEQ multiplex PCR, lists solely in-frame clones and lacks some. The sample shows 77,000 or so clones, around 87% of them seen only once. This entry is derived from a study of OX40 agonist ivuxolimab in advanced cancers. Study context: Given to patients was ivuxolimab, an agonistic anti-OX40 (CD134) antibody. Patient treatment consisted of intravenous ivuxolimab administration every 2 weeks at 0.01 to 10 mg/kg.

The V and J ends lost 4 bases and 8 bases, in that order; junction bases with no gene match: 12. The CDR3 length is 16 residues. The germline gives CDR1 MNHNY, CDR2 SVGAGI (reference sequence). Study conclusions and caveats: Some patients who did not respond also had low normalized T-cell clonal expansion.

The genes are TRBV6-6 and TRBJ1-1, with 11 nucleotides matching TRBD1. This receptor was obtained from an adult with an advanced solid tumor such as melanoma, head and neck, liver or kidney cancer. Sample: CD4+ or CD8+ T cells sorted from blood, taken in a trial of the OX40 agonist ivuxolimab. The CDR3 DNA follows: TGTGCCAGCAGTTTATCGTCGGGACAGGGGGGTATAGAAGCTTTCTTT. Protein sequence: CASSLSSGQGGIEAFF.